The T cell receptor (beta chain) described here comes from a study of cytomegalovirus exposure and HLA in healthy donors. Libraries were prepared by immunoSEQ multiplex PCR; TCRdb keeps only in-frame clonotypes and omits some of them. The table includes some 120,000 clones, roughly 89% detected once. Trimming shortened V by 9 bases and J by 0 bases, and 15 bases separated the two germline ends. Germline CDR1 reads SNHLY; CDR2 reads FYNNEI. CDR3 length: 14 residues. Sequencing was performed on PBMCs. This receptor was identified in a man younger than 45 in good health and CMV-seronegative. The rearrangement links TRBV2 to TRBJ2-7; a possible D gene is TRBD1 (6 bases). CDR3 in DNA: TGTGCCAGTATAACAGGGATGAGCTCCTACGAGCAGTACTTC. It is translated as CASITGMSSYEQYF.